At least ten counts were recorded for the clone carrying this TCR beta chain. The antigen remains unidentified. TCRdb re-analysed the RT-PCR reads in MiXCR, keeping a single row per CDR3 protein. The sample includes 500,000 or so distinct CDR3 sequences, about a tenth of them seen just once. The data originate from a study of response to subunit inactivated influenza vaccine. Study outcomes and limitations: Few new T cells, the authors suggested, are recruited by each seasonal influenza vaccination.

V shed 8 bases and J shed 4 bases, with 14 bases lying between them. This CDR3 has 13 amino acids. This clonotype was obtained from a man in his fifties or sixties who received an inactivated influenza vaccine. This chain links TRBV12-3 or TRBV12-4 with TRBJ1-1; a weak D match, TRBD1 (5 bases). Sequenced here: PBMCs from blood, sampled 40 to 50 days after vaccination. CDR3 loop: CASRTPTGTEAFF. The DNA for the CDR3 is TGTGCCAGCCGGACACCAACGGGCACTGAAGCTTTCTTT.